This T cell receptor (beta chain) was captured in a study of early T cells in non-severe SARS-CoV-2 infection. The germline CDR1 and CDR2 sequences are MNHEY and SVGEGT. V lost 2 bases and J lost 1, with 11 bases in between. The CDR3 runs 15 residues. The sample holds a few counts of this clonotype. Each single cDNA molecule received a unique molecular identifier. MiXCR was run by TCRdb on the 5' RACE reads, yielding one entry per CDR3 protein. This sample has fewer than 85,000 distinct CDR3 sequences, with around 11% found just once. The chain employs TRBV6-2 or TRBV6-3 and TRBJ2-5; no firm D call. The source of this sequence is an adult who was a healthcare worker with PCR-confirmed SARS-CoV-2 infection or an uninfected control (not recorded which). This specimen consisted of whole blood, obtained at baseline. CDR3 sequence: CASSYDRPLQETQYF. In DNA form, the CDR3 reads TGTGCCAGCAGTTACGATCGACCCCTCCAAGAGACCCAGTACTTC.